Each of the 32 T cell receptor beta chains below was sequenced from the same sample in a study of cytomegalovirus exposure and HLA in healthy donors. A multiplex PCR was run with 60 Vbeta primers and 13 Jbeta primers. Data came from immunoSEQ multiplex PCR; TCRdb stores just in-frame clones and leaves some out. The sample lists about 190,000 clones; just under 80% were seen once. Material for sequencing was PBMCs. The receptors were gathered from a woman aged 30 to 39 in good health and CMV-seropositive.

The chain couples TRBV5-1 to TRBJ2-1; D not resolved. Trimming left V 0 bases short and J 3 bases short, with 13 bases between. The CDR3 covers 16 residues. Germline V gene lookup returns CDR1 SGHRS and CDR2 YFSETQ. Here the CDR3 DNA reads TGCGCCAGCAGCTTGGATCGCATCGGAGACTACAATGAGCAGTTCTTC. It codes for CASSLDRIGDYNEQFF. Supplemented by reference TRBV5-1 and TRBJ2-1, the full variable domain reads KAGVTQTPRYLIKTRGQQVTLSCSPISGHRSVSWYQQTPGQGLQFLFEYFSETQRNKGNFPGRFSGRQFSNSRSEMNVSTLELGDSALYLCASSLDRIGDYNEQFFGPGTRLTVL.

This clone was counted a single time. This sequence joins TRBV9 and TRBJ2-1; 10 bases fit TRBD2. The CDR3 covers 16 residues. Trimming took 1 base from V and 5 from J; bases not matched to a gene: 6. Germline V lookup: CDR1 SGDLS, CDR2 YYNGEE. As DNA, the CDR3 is TGTGCCAGCAGCGTACTTAGCGGGGGGCCCAACAATGAGCAGTTCTTC. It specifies CASSVLSGGPNNEQFF.

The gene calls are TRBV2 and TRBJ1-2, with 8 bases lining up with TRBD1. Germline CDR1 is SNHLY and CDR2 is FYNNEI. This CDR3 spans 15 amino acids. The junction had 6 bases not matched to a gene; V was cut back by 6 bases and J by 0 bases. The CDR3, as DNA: TGTGCCAGCAGGGCGGACAGGGCGACTAACTATGGCTACACCTTC. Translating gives CASRADRATNYGYTF.

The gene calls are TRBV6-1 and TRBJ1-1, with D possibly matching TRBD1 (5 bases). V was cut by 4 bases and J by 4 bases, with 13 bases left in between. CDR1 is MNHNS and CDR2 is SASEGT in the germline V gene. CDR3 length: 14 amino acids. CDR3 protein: CASSAKPGPTEAFF. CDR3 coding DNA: TGTGCCAGCAGTGCGAAACCAGGGCCCACTGAAGCTTTCTTT.

CDR3 amino acids: CASSLGQGAQNTEAFF. For the CDR3, the DNA is TGCGCCAGCAGCTTGGGACAGGGGGCGCAGAACACTGAAGCTTTCTTT. The J gene is TRBJ1-1, the V gene TRBV5-1; 10 nucleotides agree with TRBD1. Per the germline V gene, CDR1 is SGHRS and CDR2 is YFSETQ. Unmatched junction bases numbered 3, after V lost 0 bases and J lost 1 base. CDR3 length: 16 amino acids.

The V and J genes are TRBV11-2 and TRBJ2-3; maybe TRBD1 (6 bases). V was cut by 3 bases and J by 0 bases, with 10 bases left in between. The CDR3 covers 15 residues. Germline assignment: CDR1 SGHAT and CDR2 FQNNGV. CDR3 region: CASSLERGSTDTQYF. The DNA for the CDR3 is TGTGCCAGCAGCTTGGAGAGGGGGAGCACAGATACGCAGTATTTT.

The CDR3 bases are TGTGCCACCAGCAGAGATCATAGAGGTCTCGGAAACACCATATATTTT. Encoded protein: CATSRDHRGLGNTIYF. The J gene is TRBJ1-3, the V gene TRBV15; no clear D gene. V lost 0 bases and J 4 bases, leaving 13 bases between the germline ends. This CDR3 is 16 amino acids long. Germline V gene sequence: CDR1 LNHNV, CDR2 YYDKDF (reference sequence).

For the CDR3, the DNA is TGTGCCAGCAGCCTACTGATGGACAGGGCCTACGAGCAGTACTTC. Its translation is CASSLLMDRAYEQYF. V usage is TRBV11-2 and J usage is TRBJ2-7, with 8 bases that match TRBD1. V lost 5 bases to trimming and J lost 2 bases; unmatched junction nucleotides: 8. The CDR3 extends over 15 amino acids. The germline CDR1 and CDR2 sequences are SGHAT and FQNNGV.

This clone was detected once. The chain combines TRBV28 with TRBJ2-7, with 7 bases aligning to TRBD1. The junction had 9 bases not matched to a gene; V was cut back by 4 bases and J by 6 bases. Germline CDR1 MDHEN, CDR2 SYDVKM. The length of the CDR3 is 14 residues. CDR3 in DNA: TGTGCCAGCAGTTGGGCCGGGACAGTTCGCGAGCAGTACTTC. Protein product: CASSWAGTVREQYF.

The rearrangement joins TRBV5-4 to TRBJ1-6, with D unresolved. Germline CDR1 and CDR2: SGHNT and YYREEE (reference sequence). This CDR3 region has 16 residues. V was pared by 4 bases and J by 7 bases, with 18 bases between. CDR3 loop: CASSPEGGLRNSPLHF. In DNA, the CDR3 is TGTGCCAGCAGCCCGGAAGGAGGGCTTAGGAATTCACCCCTCCACTTT.

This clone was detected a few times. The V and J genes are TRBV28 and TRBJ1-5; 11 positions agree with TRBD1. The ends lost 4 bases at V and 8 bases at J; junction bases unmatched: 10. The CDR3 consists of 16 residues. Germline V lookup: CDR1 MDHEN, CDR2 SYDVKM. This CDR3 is CASSSPSGQGGKPQHF. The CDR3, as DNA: TGTGCCAGCAGTTCGCCATCGGGACAGGGGGGTAAGCCCCAGCATTTT.

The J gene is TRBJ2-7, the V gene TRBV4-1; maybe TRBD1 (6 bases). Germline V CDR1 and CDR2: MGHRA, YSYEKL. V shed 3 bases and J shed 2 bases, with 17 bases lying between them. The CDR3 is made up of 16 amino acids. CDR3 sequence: CASSQIPGQRAYEQYF. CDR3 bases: TGCGCCAGCAGCCAGATACCGGGACAACGAGCCTACGAGCAGTACTTC.

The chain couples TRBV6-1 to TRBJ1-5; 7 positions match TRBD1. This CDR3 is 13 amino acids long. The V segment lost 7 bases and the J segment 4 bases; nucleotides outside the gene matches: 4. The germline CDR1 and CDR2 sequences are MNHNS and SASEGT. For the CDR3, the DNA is TGTGCCAGCACTGGGACAGCAAATCAGCCCCAGCATTTT. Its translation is CASTGTANQPQHF.

The DNA of the CDR3 is TGTGCCAGCAGGACAGGTTATGGCTACACCTTC. Translation: CASRTGYGYTF. V gene TRBV28 combines with J gene TRBJ1-2; weak D call: TRBD1 (6 bases). Trimming removed 6 bases at V and 5 bases at J, with 7 bases between. Germline CDR1 and CDR2: MDHEN and SYDVKM. The CDR3 has 11 amino acids.

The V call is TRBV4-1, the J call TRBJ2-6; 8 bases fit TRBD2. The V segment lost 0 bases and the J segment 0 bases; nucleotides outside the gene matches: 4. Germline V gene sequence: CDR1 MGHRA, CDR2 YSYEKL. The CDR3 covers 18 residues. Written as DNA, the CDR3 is TGCGCCAGCAGCCAAGACCCCCGGGGGGGCTCTGGGGCCAACGTCCTGACTTTC. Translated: CASSQDPRGGSGANVLTF.

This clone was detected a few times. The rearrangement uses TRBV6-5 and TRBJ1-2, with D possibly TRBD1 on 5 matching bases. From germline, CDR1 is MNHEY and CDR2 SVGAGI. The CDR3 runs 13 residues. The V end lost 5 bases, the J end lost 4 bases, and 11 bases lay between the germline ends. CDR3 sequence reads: CASSRQHFYGYTF. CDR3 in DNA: TGTGCCAGCAGTCGACAGCACTTCTATGGCTACACCTTC.

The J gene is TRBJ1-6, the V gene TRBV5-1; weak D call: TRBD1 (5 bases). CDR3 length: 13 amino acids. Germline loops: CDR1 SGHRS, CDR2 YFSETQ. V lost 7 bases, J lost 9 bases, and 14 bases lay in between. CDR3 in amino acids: CASFQGSGSPLHF. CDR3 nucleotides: TGCGCCAGCTTCCAGGGAAGTGGTTCACCCCTCCACTTT.

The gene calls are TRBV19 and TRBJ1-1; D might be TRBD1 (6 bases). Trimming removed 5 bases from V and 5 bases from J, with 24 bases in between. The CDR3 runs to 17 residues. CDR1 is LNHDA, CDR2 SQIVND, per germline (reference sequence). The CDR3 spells CASSVALVGAPRTEAFF. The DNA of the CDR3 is TGTGCCAGTAGTGTAGCTCTGGTGGGGGCTCCCCGTACTGAAGCTTTCTTT.

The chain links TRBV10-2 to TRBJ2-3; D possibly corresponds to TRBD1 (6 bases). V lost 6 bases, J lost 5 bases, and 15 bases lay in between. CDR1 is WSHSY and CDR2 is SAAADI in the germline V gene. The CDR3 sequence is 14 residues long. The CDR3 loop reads CASRGTRAGDTQYF. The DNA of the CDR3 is TGCGCCAGCAGGGGGACACGGGCCGGAGATACGCAGTATTTT.

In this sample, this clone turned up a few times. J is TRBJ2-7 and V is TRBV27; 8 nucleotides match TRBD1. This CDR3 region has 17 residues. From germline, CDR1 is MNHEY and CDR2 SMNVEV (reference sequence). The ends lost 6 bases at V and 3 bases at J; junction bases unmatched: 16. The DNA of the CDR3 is TGTGCCAGCAGCCGTTCTCTCCGGGACAGGTTTCTCTACGAGCAGTACTTC. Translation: CASSRSLRDRFLYEQYF.

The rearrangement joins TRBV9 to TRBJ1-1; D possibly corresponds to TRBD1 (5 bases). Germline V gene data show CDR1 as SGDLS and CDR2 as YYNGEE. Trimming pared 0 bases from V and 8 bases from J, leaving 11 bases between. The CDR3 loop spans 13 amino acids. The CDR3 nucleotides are TGTGCCAGCAGCGTAGAAACAGGCCGGGAAGCTTTCTTT. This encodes CASSVETGREAFF.

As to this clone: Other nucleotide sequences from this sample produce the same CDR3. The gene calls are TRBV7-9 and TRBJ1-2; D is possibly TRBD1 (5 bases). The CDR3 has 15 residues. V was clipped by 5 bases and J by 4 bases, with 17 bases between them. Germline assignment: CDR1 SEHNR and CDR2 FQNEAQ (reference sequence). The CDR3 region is CASSQTAGLLYGYTF. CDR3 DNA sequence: TGTGCCAGCAGCCAGACCGCAGGGTTACTCTATGGCTACACCTTC.

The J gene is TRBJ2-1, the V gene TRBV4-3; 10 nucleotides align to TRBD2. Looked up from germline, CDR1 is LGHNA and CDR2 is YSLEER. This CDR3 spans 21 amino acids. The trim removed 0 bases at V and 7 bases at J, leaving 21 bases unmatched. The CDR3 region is CASSQDPWQTSGLPSQNEQFF. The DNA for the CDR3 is TGCGCCAGCAGCCAAGATCCATGGCAGACTAGCGGGCTCCCGAGCCAAAATGAGCAGTTCTTC.

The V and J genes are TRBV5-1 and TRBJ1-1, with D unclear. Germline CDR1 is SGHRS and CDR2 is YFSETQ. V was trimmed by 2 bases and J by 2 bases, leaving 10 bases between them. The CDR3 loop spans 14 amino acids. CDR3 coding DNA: TGCGCCAGCAGCTTTCAGGAAATAAACACTGAAGCTTTCTTT. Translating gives CASSFQEINTEAFF.

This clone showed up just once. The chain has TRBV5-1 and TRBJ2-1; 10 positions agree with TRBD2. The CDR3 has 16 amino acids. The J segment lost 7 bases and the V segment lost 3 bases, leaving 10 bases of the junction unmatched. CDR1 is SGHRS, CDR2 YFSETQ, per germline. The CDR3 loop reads CASSSLAGGSGNEQFF. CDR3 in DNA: TGCGCCAGCAGCTCTTTAGCGGGAGGAAGCGGGAATGAGCAGTTCTTC.

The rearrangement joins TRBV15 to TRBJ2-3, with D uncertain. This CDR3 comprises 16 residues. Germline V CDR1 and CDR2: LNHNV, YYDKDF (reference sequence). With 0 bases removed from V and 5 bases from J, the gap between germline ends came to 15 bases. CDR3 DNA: TGTGCCACCAGCAGAGATAGCCCAGAAGACGGAGATACGCAGTATTTT. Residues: CATSRDSPEDGDTQYF.

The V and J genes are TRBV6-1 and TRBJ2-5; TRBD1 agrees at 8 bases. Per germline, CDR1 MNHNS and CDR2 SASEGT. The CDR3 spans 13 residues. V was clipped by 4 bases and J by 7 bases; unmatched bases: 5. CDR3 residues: CASSAQGVGTQYF. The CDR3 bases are TGTGCCAGCAGTGCACAGGGGGTAGGGACCCAGTACTTC.

The CDR3 coding sequence is TGTGCCAGCAGTCTCGACAGGGGCCGAGGGAACACTGAAGCTTTCTTT. Protein product: CASSLDRGRGNTEAFF. The chain is built from TRBV28 and TRBJ1-1, with TRBD1 matching 8 bases. Looked up from germline, CDR1 is MDHEN and CDR2 is SYDVKM. The ends lost 5 bases at V and 1 base at J; junction bases unmatched: 9. This CDR3 has 16 residues.

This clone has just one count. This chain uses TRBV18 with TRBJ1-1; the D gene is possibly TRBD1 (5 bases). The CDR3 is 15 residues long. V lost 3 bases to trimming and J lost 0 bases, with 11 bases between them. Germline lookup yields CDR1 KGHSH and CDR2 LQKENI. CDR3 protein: CASSPDRTLNTEAFF. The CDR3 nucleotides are TGTGCCAGCTCACCGGACCGGACACTGAACACTGAAGCTTTCTTT.

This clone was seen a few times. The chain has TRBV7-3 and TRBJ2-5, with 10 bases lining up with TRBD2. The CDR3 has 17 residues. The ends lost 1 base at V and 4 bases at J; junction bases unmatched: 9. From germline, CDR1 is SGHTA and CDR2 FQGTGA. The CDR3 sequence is CASSLSGRLAGGETQYF. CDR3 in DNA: TGTGCCAGCAGCTTAAGCGGACGACTAGCGGGCGGAGAGACCCAGTACTTC.

For the CDR3, the DNA is TGCGCCAGCAGCTTTGCTAGGACAGGGGGCGACCTCTATGGAGGCTACACCTTC. Protein product: CASSFARTGGDLYGGYTF. The V gene is TRBV5-1, the J gene TRBJ1-2; 11 nucleotides line up with TRBD1. Per germline, CDR1 SGHRS and CDR2 YFSETQ. The V and J ends lost 2 bases and 8 bases, in that order; junction bases with no gene match: 17. This CDR3 spans 18 amino acids.

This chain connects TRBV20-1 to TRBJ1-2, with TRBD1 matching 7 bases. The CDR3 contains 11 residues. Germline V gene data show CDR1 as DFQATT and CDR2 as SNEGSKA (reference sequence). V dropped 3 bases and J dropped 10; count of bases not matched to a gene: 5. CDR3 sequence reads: CSAREGAVYTF. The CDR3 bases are TGCAGTGCTAGGGAGGGGGCGGTCTACACCTTC.